These 8 T cell receptor beta chains share one sample of origin, sequenced in a study of T cells in Graves' hyperthyroidism and ophthalmopathy. Amplification targeted TCR beta CDR3 regions from RNA transcripts. First-round RT-PCR with HTBI primers amplified the TCR CDR3 region. TCRdb passed the multiplex PCR reads through MiXCR, listing each CDR3 protein once. This table has some 650,000 distinct CDR3 sequences, 15% to 20% appearing once. The sample comprised blood. The receptors were sampled from a woman aged 40 to 50 with Graves' ophthalmopathy.

The chain links TRBV27 to TRBJ1-1; D is unresolved. The ends were cut back, 5 bases at V and 7 bases at J, with 23 bases in the middle. Germline CDR1 reads MNHEY; CDR2 reads SMNVEV (reference sequence). The CDR3 loop spans 16 amino acids. The CDR3 is CASSPTWSRRRDEAFF. The CDR3 bases are TGTGCCAGCAGTCCCACATGGTCCCGACGCCGCGATGAAGCTTTCTTT.

This clonotype was observed a few times. This may stem from a read error, because a much larger clone lies one nucleotide away. The chain combines TRBV20-1 with TRBJ2-1; D perhaps matches TRBD2 (6 bases). Trimming removed 6 bases from V and 6 bases from J, with 15 bases in between. CDR3 length: 13 amino acids. Germline values: CDR1 DFQATT, CDR2 SNEGSKA (reference sequence). The chain's CDR3 is CSALLAMPNEQFF. The CDR3 region has the DNA TGCAGTGCCCTCCTAGCGATGCCCAATGAGCAGTTCTTC.

Notes on this clonotype: With a much larger clone just one base away, this may be a read error. The chain links TRBV4-1 to TRBJ2-1; the match to TRBD2 covers 8 bases. Germline-derived CDR1 and CDR2 are MGHRA and YSYEKL. The CDR3 covers 15 residues. The CDR3 DNA sequence: TGCGACAGCAGACCAGTCGCGGGAGGTGGCAATGAGCAGTTCTTC. It specifies CDSRPVAGGGNEQFF.

This chain connects TRBV29-1 to TRBJ2-7; D uncertain. The CDR3 runs to 11 residues. Per the germline V gene, CDR1 is SQVTM and CDR2 is ANQGSEA. Between the trimmed V and J ends, which lost 5 bases and 3 bases, there was a span of 8 bases. The CDR3 loop is CSVLEYYEQYF. The CDR3 region has the DNA TGCAGCGTTCTTGAATACTACGAGCAGTACTTC.

This clonotype was counted at least ten times. The V call is TRBV4-1, the J call TRBJ2-5, with 7 bases lining up with TRBD2. The CDR3 is made up of 15 amino acids. Trimming cost V 0 bases and J 6 bases; bases outside gene matches: 7. Germline values: CDR1 MGHRA, CDR2 YSYEKL. The CDR3 spells CASSQDALAVKTQYF. DNA of the CDR3: TGCGCCAGCAGCCAAGATGCCCTAGCGGTGAAGACCCAGTACTTC.

This clonotype occurred many times. The chain links TRBV20-1 to TRBJ2-7; 10 nucleotides line up with TRBD2. Trimming removed 3 bases from V and 4 bases from J; junction bases left unmatched: 6. The germline CDR1 and CDR2 sequences are DFQATT and SNEGSKA (reference sequence). The CDR3 spans 14 residues. The DNA for the CDR3 is TGCAGTGCTAGTCACCCTAGCGGGGGTTACGAGCAGTACTTC. Translation gives CSASHPSGGYEQYF.

This clonotype appeared many times. The rearrangement links TRBV28 to TRBJ1-3, with a possible D match to TRBD1 (5 bases). V was shortened by 3 bases and J by 4 bases, with 10 bases between the two germline ends. The V gene's germline CDR1 is MDHEN and CDR2 SYDVKM. The CDR3 consists of 14 residues. DNA for the CDR3: TGTGCCAGCAGTTTGCCCAGGGTCGGAAACACCATATATTTT. Protein product: CASSLPRVGNTIYF.

The V gene is TRBV5-6, the J gene TRBJ1-5; 9 positions agree with TRBD1. V lost 4 bases, J lost 3 bases, and 5 bases stayed unmatched. Germline V gives CDR1 SGHDT, CDR2 YYEEEE. The CDR3 covers 15 residues. CDR3 protein: CASSSGDRDNQPQHF. The DNA of the CDR3 is TGTGCCAGCAGCAGTGGGGACAGGGACAATCAGCCCCAGCATTTT.